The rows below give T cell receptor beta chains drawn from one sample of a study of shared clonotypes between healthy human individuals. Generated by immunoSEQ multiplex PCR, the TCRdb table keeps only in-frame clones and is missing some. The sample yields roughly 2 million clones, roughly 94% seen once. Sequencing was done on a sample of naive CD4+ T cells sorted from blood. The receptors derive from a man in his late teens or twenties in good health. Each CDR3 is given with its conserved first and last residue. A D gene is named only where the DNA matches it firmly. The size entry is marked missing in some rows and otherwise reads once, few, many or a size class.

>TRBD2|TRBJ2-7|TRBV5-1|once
TGCGCCAGCAGCTTTAGCGGGACAAAGTACTTC
CASSFSGTKYF
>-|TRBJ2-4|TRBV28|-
TGTGCCAGCAGCCGGATGTTGGGGTACGCTCAGTACTTC
CASSRMLGYAQYF
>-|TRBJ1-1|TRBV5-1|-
TGCGCCAGCAGCTTGTTTTCCGTTGGCACTGAAGCTTTCTTT
CASSLFSVGTEAFF
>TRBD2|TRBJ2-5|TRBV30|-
TGTGCCCTGAGTGCTAGCGGGGGCCCCCTCTACTTC
CALSASGGPLYF
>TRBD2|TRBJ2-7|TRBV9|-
TGTGCCAGCAGCCCTTATGGGACTAGCGGGAGAAGCGAGCAGTACTTC
CASSPYGTSGRSEQYF
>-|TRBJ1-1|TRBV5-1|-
TGCGCCAGCAGCTTAGTTGGCACGACGAACACTGAAGCTTTCTTT
CASSLVGTTNTEAFF
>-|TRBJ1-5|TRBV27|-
TGTGCCAGCAGTGGGGGGAGATTTGATAGCAATCAGCCCCAGCATTTT
CASSGGRFDSNQPQHF
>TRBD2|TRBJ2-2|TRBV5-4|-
TGTGCCAGCAGCTTGGTCCCTAGCGGGAACACCGGGGAGCTGTTTTTT
CASSLVPSGNTGELFF
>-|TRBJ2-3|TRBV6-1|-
TGTGCCAGCAGTGAAATGGCAGCCCGCACAGATACGCAGTATTTT
CASSEMAARTDTQYF
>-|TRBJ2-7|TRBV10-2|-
TGCGCCAGCAGTGACTTCCACGAGCAGTACTTC
CASSDFHEQYF
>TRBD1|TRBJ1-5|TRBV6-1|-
TGTGCCAGCAGTATTACAGGGGGTAGTAATCAGCCCCAGCATTTT
CASSITGGSNQPQHF
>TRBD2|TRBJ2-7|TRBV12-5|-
TGTGCTAGTGGTTTGGTAGCGGGGAGCTCCTACGAGCAGTACTTC
CASGLVAGSSYEQYF
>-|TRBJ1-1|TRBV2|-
TGTGCCAGCAAAAAGAGGGGGGCCGGGGAAGCTTTCTTT
CASKKRGAGEAFF
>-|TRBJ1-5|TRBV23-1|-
TGCGCCAGCAGCCGGTTAAATCAGCCCCAGCATTTT
CASSRLNQPQHF
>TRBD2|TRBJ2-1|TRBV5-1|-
TGCGCCAGCAGCTTGGATGGCGGGAGTCCCTACAATGAGCAGTTCTTC
CASSLDGGSPYNEQFF
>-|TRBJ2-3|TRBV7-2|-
TGTGCCAGCAGCACCACCGCAGATACGCAGTATTTT
CASSTTADTQYF
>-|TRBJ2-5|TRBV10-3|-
TGTGCCATCAGTGATGGGACCCAAGAGACCCAGTACTTC
CAISDGTQETQYF
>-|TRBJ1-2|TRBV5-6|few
TGTGCCAGCAGCTGGGACCAGGTTAGGAGGGGCTACACCTTC
CASSWDQVRRGYTF
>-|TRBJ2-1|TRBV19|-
TGTGCCAGTAGTTCAGGGGTGACCGTCCGGCGACCCTACAATGAGCAGTTCTTC
CASSSGVTVRRPYNEQFF
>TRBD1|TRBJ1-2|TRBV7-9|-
TGTGCCAGCAGCTTCCTGGACCTACAGGGGGCGCGTGGCTACACCTTC
CASSFLDLQGARGYTF
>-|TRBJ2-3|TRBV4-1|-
TGCGCCAGCAGCCAAGCAGAACGAGGCACAGATACGCAGTATTTT
CASSQAERGTDTQYF
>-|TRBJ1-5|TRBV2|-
TGTGCCAGCAGTGTGCAGGGAAGTCAGCCCCAGCATTTT
CASSVQGSQPQHF
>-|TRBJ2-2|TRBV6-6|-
TGTGCCAGCACCGACGGGACCGGGGAGCTGTTTTTT
CASTDGTGELFF
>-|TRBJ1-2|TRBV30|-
TGTGCCTGGAGTGTAGCAGTACTTAACTATGGCTACACCTTC
CAWSVAVLNYGYTF
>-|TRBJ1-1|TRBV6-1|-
TGTGCCAGCAGTGAAGGCTACACTGAAGCTTTCTTT
CASSEGYTEAFF
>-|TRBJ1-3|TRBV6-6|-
TGTGCCAGCACCAGGACAGACTCTGGAAACACCATATATTTT
CASTRTDSGNTIYF
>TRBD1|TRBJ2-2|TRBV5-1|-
TGCGCCAGCAGACAGGGGGCGGAAAGGACCGGGGAGCTGTTTTTT
CASRQGAERTGELFF
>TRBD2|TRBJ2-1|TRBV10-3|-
TGTGCCATCAGTGACGCCGGGACTAGCGGGAGTAATGAGCAGTTCTTC
CAISDAGTSGSNEQFF
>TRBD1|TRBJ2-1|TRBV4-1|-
TGCGCCAGCAGCCAAGAGGAGGACAGGGACGACAATGAGCAGTTCTTC
CASSQEEDRDDNEQFF
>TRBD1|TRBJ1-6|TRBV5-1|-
TGCGCCAGCAGCTTGGGGGACAGGGTGGATTCACCCCTCCACTTT
CASSLGDRVDSPLHF
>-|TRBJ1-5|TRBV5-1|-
TGCGCCAGCAGCGCGGGGGAGAATCAGCCCCAGCATTTT
CASSAGENQPQHF
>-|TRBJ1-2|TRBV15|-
TGTGCCACCAGCAGAGATCGTCTGGTTTCAAACTATGGCTACACCTTC
CATSRDRLVSNYGYTF
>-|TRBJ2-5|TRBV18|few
TGTGCCAGCTCACCACCAGGGTACCAAGAGACCCAGTACTTC
CASSPPGYQETQYF